A selection of T cell receptor beta chains follows, all from one sample in a study of blood T cell repertoires in COVID-19. Only in-frame clones appear in the TCRdb table, and some are missing; sequencing was by immunoSEQ multiplex PCR. The table has about 82,000 clones, 80% to 90% seen once. Sequenced: peripheral blood. These receptors all come from a woman aged 55 to 70 with acute or convalescent COVID-19. Both conserved end residues are trimmed from each CDR3.

J: TRBJ2-7
V: TRBV13
CDR3: ASSFGTAYEQY

J: TRBJ1-3
V: TRBV7-3
CDR3: ASSSPGQGSGNTIY

J: TRBJ2-2
V: TRBV19
CDR3: ASNWASDTGELF

J: TRBJ2-2
V: TRBV30
CDR3: AWSRGGDTGELF

J: TRBJ1-3
V: TRBV3-1/TRBV3-2
CDR3: ASSLQQNTIY

J: TRBJ1-1
V: TRBV6-4
CDR3: ASRRQYDTEAF

J: TRBJ1-2
V: TRBV30
CDR3: AWSEPWRATYGYT

J: TRBJ2-1
V: TRBV5-8
CDR3: ASSGARTSGEYYNEQF

J: TRBJ1-2
V: TRBV4-3
CDR3: ASSQAGRDSSYGYT

J: TRBJ2-1
V: TRBV4-2
CDR3: ASSLKTSGSSYNEQF

J: TRBJ2-3
V: TRBV29-1
CDR3: SVEVRETSTDTQY

J: TRBJ2-7
V: TRBV12-3/TRBV12-4
CDR3: ASSLIRSYEQY

J: TRBJ1-2
V: TRBV11-3
CDR3: ASSLSRGDYGYT

J: TRBJ2-3
V: TRBV7-2
CDR3: ASSLSSYTDTQY

J: TRBJ2-2
V: TRBV5-5
CDR3: ASSLGAGELF

J: TRBJ1-3
V: TRBV11-3
CDR3: ASSPSGAVGNTIY

J: TRBJ1-1
V: TRBV10-3
CDR3: ASKDSLNTEAF

J: TRBJ1-1
V: TRBV6-5
CDR3: ASSYPGDTEAF

J: TRBJ1-2
V: TRBV5-1
CDR3: ASSLDSLMGQGYT

J: TRBJ2-3
V: TRBV7-6
CDR3: ASSPLVSATSTDTQY

J: TRBJ2-5
V: TRBV29-1
CDR3: SVNDRGANQETQY

J: TRBJ1-2
V: TRBV2
CDR3: ASRAGGANYGYT

J: TRBJ1-2
V: TRBV5-1
CDR3: ASSRGQGLNYGYT

J: TRBJ2-7
V: TRBV5-1
CDR3: ASSLAWQGNEQY

J: TRBJ2-5
V: TRBV30
CDR3: AWSVGGDKTQY

J: TRBJ2-1
V: TRBV6-4
CDR3: ASSELTDNEQF

J: TRBJ1-1
V: TRBV12-3/TRBV12-4
CDR3: ASNDPGWPGAF

J: TRBJ1-5
V: TRBV2
CDR3: ASSEERDQH

J: TRBJ2-3
V: TRBV27
CDR3: ASSPDPGRQY

J: TRBJ1-2
V: TRBV2
CDR3: ASIWEVNYGYT

J: TRBJ1-2
V: TRBV5-6
CDR3: ASSQGRGYGYT

J: TRBJ2-3
V: TRBV7-2
CDR3: ASSLVGRAGGPADTQY

J: TRBJ2-1
V: TRBV19
CDR3: ASSPPSSGGSNEQF

J: TRBJ1-1
V: TRBV25-1
CDR3: ASSAGTGLAF

J: TRBJ1-2
V: TRBV9
CDR3: ASSPNSLTYGYT

J: TRBJ2-5
V: TRBV11-3
CDR3: ASRRTAGEETQY

J: TRBJ2-7
V: TRBV9
CDR3: ASSAGTSGSYEQY

J: TRBJ1-4
V: TRBV5-1
CDR3: ASTRTGGGNEKLF

J: TRBJ2-5
V: TRBV2
CDR3: ASSDAGDLQETQY

J: TRBJ1-2
V: TRBV11-2
CDR3: ASSPGQGGTGYT

J: TRBJ2-3
V: TRBV7-9
CDR3: ASSVGTDVDTQY

J: TRBJ2-5
V: TRBV11-2
CDR3: ASSLGLSGSVETQY

J: TRBJ2-6
V: TRBV5-4
CDR3: ASSLSSQYSGANVLT

J: TRBJ1-2
V: TRBV11-2
CDR3: ASSSMGTGGNGYT

J: TRBJ2-1
V: TRBV30
CDR3: AWSTPGLAAYNEQF

J: TRBJ2-1
V: TRBV6-5
CDR3: ASNPRTSDYNEQF

J: TRBJ1-6
V: TRBV9
CDR3: ASSVAPSSYNSPLH

J: TRBJ1-1
V: TRBV19
CDR3: ASSLQVMNTEAF

J: TRBJ2-7
V: TRBV7-2
CDR3: ASRLMIATDEQY

J: TRBJ1-2
V: TRBV27
CDR3: ASRGVGTAYGYT

J: TRBJ1-5
V: TRBV7-9
CDR3: ASSQTGDGNQPQH

J: TRBJ1-4
V: TRBV7-2
CDR3: ASSTGATNEKLF

J: TRBJ2-7
V: TRBV5-1
CDR3: ASSLSRAASSYEQY

J: TRBJ2-3
V: TRBV19
CDR3: ASSERTGGLREAQY

J: TRBJ1-1
V: TRBV7-8
CDR3: ASSVLLGAGGTEAF

J: TRBJ2-6
V: TRBV5-4
CDR3: ASSLLGLEGANVLT

J: TRBJ2-7
V: TRBV5-4
CDR3: ASSLGAGGPPSGIGEQY

J: TRBJ1-5
V: TRBV2
CDR3: ASSEVRVNQPQH